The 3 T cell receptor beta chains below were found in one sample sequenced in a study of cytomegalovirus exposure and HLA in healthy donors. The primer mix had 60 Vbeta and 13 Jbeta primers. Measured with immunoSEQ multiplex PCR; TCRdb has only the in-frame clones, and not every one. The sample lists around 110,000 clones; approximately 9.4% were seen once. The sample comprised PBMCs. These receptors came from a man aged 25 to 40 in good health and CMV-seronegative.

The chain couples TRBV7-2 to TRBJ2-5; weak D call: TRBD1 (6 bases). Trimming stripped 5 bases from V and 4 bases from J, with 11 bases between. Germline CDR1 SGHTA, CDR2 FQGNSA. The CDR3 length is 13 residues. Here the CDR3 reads CASSPQGPETQYF. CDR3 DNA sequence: TGTGCCAGCAGCCCACAGGGTCCAGAGACCCAGTACTTC.

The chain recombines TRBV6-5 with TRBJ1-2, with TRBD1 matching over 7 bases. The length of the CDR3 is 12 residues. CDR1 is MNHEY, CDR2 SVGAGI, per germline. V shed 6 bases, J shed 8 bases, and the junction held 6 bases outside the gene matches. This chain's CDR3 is CASRNRGGGYTF. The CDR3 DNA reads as TGTGCCAGCAGGAACAGGGGAGGAGGCTACACCTTC.

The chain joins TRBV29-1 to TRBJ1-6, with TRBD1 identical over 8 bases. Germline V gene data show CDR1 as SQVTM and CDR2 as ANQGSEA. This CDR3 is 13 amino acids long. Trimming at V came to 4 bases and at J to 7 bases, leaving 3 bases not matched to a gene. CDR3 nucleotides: TGCAGCGTTGCACAGGGGGGGAATTCACCCCTCCACTTT. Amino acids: CSVAQGGNSPLHF.